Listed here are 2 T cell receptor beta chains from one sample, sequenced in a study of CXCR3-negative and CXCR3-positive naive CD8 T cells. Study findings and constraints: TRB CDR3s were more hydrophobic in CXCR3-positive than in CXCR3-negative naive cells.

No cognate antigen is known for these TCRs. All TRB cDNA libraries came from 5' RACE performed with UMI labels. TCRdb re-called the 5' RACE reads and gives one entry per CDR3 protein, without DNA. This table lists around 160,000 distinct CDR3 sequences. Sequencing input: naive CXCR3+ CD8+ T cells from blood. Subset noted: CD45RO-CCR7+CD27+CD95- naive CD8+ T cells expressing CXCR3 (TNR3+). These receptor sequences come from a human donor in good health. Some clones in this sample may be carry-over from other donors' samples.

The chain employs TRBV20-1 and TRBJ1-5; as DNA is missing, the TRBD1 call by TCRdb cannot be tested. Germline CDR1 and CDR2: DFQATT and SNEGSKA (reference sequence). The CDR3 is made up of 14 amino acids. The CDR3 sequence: CSGRVTGGNQPQHF.

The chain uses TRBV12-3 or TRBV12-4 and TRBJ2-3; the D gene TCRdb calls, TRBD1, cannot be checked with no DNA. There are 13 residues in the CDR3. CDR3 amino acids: CASSSGPADTQYF.